The clone carrying this T cell receptor (beta chain) was seen ten or more times. Its cognate antigen is unknown. A single-stranded UMI oligo with SP2 sequence was ligated to cDNA 3' ends. First-round PCR used about 4 cycles and beta primers RC1.1 and RC1.2 covering TRBC1 and TRBC2. Each CDR3 protein gets one entry after TCRdb re-called the UMI-ligation and nested PCR reads with MiXCR. The repertoire holds 25,000 to 35,000 distinct CDR3 sequences, with approximately 6.8% as singletons. This CDR3 contains 13 residues. V was cut by 5 bases and J by 0 bases, with 6 bases left in between. Germline V gene lookup returns CDR1 SGHTA and CDR2 FQGNSA. The sample is PBMC spiked with counted cells of clone KT2. A range of KT2-to-PBMC ratios was made using fixed PBMC numbers. The data were taken from a study of quantifying T cell responses using KT2 cells. About the research overall: TCR alpha and beta constant-region primers primed reverse transcription of RNA. Estimated efficiency of the T4 ligation step was above 8% under optimum conditions. General study findings and limits: Even the lowest spike-in, about one KT2 cell per 100,000 PBMC, yielded detectable KT2 sequences.

This TCR was sampled from a human donor. The chain couples TRBV7-2 to TRBJ2-3; D is ambiguous. Material: PBMCs spiked with cells of the T cell clone KT2. CDR3 residues: CASSTYSTDTQYF. The CDR3 DNA is TGTGCCAGCAGCACCTACAGCACAGATACGCAGTATTTT.